Below are 7 T cell receptor beta chains sequenced from a single sample in a study of blood T cell repertoires in COVID-19. Using immunoSEQ multiplex PCR, the repertoire was profiled, and TCRdb retains in-frame clones only, with some absent. The data show some 300,000 clones, around 87% seen once. Sequencing used peripheral blood. The receptors derive from a man between 18 and 29 years old with active or convalescent COVID-19.

The rearrangement joins TRBV28 to TRBJ2-7; 9 nucleotides align to TRBD2. There are 15 residues in the CDR3. Per the germline V gene, CDR1 is MDHEN and CDR2 is SYDVKM. V gave up 6 bases and J gave up 4 bases; unmatched junction bases: 10. The CDR3 nucleotides are TGTGCCAGCAGGCCGTTACACCTAGCGGGATACGAGCAGTACTTC. It specifies CASRPLHLAGYEQYF.

J is TRBJ2-1 and V is TRBV10-1; D is perhaps TRBD2 (6 bases). V gave up 2 bases and J gave up 5 bases, with 13 bases separating them. Germline values: CDR1 WNHNN, CDR2 SYGVQD (reference sequence). The CDR3 totals 15 residues. This CDR3 reads CASSEMLARNNEQFF. The CDR3 nucleotides read TGCGCCAGCAGTGAGATGCTAGCGAGGAACAATGAGCAGTTCTTC.

V usage is TRBV18 and J usage is TRBJ2-7; 11 bases agree with TRBD1. CDR1 is KGHSH and CDR2 is LQKENI in the germline V gene. This CDR3 has 15 amino acids. Trimming at V came to 2 bases and at J to 5 bases, leaving 5 bases not matched to a gene. The CDR3 loop reads CASSPVGQGADEQYF. Here the CDR3 DNA reads TGTGCCAGCTCACCAGTTGGACAGGGGGCTGACGAGCAGTACTTC.

The chain carries TRBV7-3 and TRBJ2-1; the match to TRBD2 covers 7 bases. The V and J ends lost 2 bases and 6 bases, in that order; junction bases with no gene match: 7. The V gene's germline CDR1 is SGHTA and CDR2 FQGTGA. This CDR3 is 15 amino acids long. This CDR3 is CASSLLAGVGNEQFF. In DNA form, the CDR3 reads TGTGCCAGCAGCTTACTGGCGGGAGTGGGCAATGAGCAGTTCTTC.

The CDR3 loop is CASSLAASYEQYF. CDR3 coding DNA: TGTGCCAGCAGCTTAGCTGCGTCCTACGAGCAGTACTTC. The chain links TRBV7-9 to TRBJ2-7; no clear D. CDR3 length: 13 residues. Germline assignment: CDR1 SEHNR and CDR2 FQNEAQ (reference sequence). With 0 bases removed from V and 1 base from J, the gap between germline ends came to 4 bases.

This chain links TRBV5-1 with TRBJ1-2; TRBD1 aligns across 9 bases. Unmatched junction bases numbered 2, after V lost 3 bases and J lost 2 bases. The germline V gene encodes CDR1 SGHRS and CDR2 YFSETQ. The CDR3 length is 14 residues. CDR3 coding DNA: TGCGCCAGCAGCTGGGACAGGGCGAACTATGGCTACACCTTC. This codes for CASSWDRANYGYTF.

The chain has TRBV5-1 and TRBJ1-6, with D unclear. The CDR3 runs 15 residues. Per germline, CDR1 SGHRS and CDR2 YFSETQ. Trimming removed 0 bases at V and 7 bases at J, with 11 bases between. CDR3 residues: CASSLATGRNSPLHF. Written as DNA, the CDR3 is TGCGCCAGCAGCTTGGCTACGGGTAGGAATTCACCCCTCCACTTT.